This T cell receptor (beta chain) emerged from a study of cytomegalovirus exposure and HLA in healthy donors. Study summary: There were 117 million unique TCR beta sequences, drawn from about 190 million T cells, in an earlier analysis.

A remark on this clone: Its antigen is as yet unknown.

Findings and caveats of the study: The dataset shows that most TCR sequences were rare, while some public TCRs occurred in many donors. Donor immune exposure was known only as CMV serostatus.

The V segment lost 4 bases and the J segment 8 bases; nucleotides outside the gene matches: 11. Germline assignment: CDR1 MGHRA and CDR2 YSYEKL. The CDR3 runs 16 residues. Though nominally healthy at sampling, donors likely had unrecorded immune exposures. In the PCR, 60 Vbeta and 13 Jbeta primers were used. Sequencing used immunoSEQ multiplex PCR; TCRdb keeps in-frame clones, though not all of them. The sample shows some 170,000 clones, approximately 80% of them seen only once. The sequence was obtained from a man between 18 and 29 years old in good health and CMV-seropositive. The sample was PBMCs. The rearrangement joins TRBV4-1 to TRBJ2-1; 10 nucleotides line up with TRBD1. CDR3 residues: CASSLQPGQGRYEQFF. The CDR3 bases are TGCGCCAGCAGCCTTCAACCGGGACAGGGGAGGTATGAGCAGTTCTTC.